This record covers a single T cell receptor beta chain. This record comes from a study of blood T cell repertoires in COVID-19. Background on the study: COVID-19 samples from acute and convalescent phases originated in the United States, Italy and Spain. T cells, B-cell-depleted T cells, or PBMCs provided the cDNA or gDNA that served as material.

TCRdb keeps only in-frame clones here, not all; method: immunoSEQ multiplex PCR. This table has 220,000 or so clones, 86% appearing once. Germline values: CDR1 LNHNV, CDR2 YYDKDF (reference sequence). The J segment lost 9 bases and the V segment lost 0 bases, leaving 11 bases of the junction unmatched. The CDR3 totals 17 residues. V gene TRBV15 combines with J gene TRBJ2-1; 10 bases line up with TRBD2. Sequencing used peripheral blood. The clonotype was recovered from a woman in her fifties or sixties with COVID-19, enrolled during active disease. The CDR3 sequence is CATSRDLIQRGGSEQFF. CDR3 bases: TGTGCCACCAGCAGAGATCTGATCCAGCGGGGGGGCTCTGAGCAGTTCTTC.